The text below deals with one T cell receptor beta chain. Its antigen is unknown. The sample holds no much larger clone one base away, and base qualities are not on file. The trial excluded patients who had a history of autoimmune disease or were on systemic immunosuppression. Peripheral blood for TCR sequencing was collected from all dose cohorts at baseline, on cycle 4 day 1, and on cycle 7 day 1. Samples were obtained from an open-label, multicenter, first-in-human phase I dose-escalation trial of ivuxolimab. Adults with locally advanced or metastatic head and neck squamous cell, hepatocellular, melanoma or renal cell carcinoma were enrolled in the trial. Before TCR sequencing, CD4+ T cells and CD8+ T cells from peripheral blood were sorted into separate populations. The CDR3 holds 14 amino acids from the cysteine to the phenylalanine. Just the 42-base CDR3 DNA is kept, in frame starting at base 1. Trimming at the junction amounts to 1 base on V and 4 bases on J, and the germline ends lie 9 bases apart. The germline V gene sets CDR1 to KGHSH and CDR2 to LQKENI.

This record belongs to a study of OX40 agonist ivuxolimab in advanced cancers. Context from the whole study: Ivuxolimab, which targeted the costimulatory receptor OX40 (CD134), was an agonistic, fully human IgG2 monoclonal antibody. Intravenous ivuxolimab was administered to patients every 2 weeks at six dose levels: 0.01, 0.1, 0.3, 1.5, 3 and 10 mg/kg. Of the roughly 50 dose-escalation patients, hepatocellular carcinoma was present in some 19, melanoma in roughly 15, renal cell carcinoma in 9 and head and neck cancer in 9. In the dose-escalation cohort, more than 75% of patients were male, and the mean age was approximately 64 years, with a range of about 23 to 90. Patients were allowed to have had prior anti-PD-1, anti-PD-L1 or anti-CTLA-4 therapy, and approximately 37% of the dose-escalation patients had been treated with checkpoint inhibitors. Three dose-escalation patients achieved partial responses, one with hepatocellular carcinoma and two with cutaneous melanoma. The purpose of peripheral TCRbeta sequencing was to test whether ivuxolimab changed TCR sequence diversity and led to clonal T-cell expansion. The paper covers the monotherapy dose-escalation part of the phase I ivuxolimab trial, which included N of about 50 patients.

Genomic DNA was extracted from sorted cells for sequencing of the TCRbeta CDR3 region. The immunoSEQ Assay was used to sequence the TCRbeta CDR3 regions. TCRdb took over this immuneACCESS table, retaining in-frame rearrangements with V and J assigned. Such tables are incomplete; in checked studies, under half of the missing clones stem from an unresolved V gene, and the remainder is unexplained. The table for this sample lists about 150,000 clones; 94% of them were counted only once. 0.31% of the sample is taken by the ten largest. Here is what the overall study found, with its caveats: Low levels of normalized T-cell clonal expansion were also seen in some patients who did not respond. The antigen specificity of the clonally expanded peripheral T cells was not determined. On average, CD8+ T cells showed more expanded clones than CD4+ T cells after ivuxolimab. In the 0.1-3.0 mg/kg groups, partial responders were among the patients with the lowest normalized peripheral clonal expansion, particularly in CD8+ T cells. At doses from 0.1 to 3.0 mg/kg, clonal expansion was seen in both CD4+ and CD8+ blood T cells between baseline and week 6.

The material sequenced was CD4+ or CD8+ T cells sorted from blood, taken in a trial of the OX40 agonist ivuxolimab. The chain was built from TRBV18 and TRBJ2-3, with the D segment identity uncertain. The source of this sequence is an adult with an advanced solid tumor such as melanoma, head and neck, liver or kidney cancer. The CDR3 sequence is CASSPRAEADTQYF. The bases are TGTGCCAGCTCACCACGAGCAGAGGCAGATACGCAGTATTTT.